This TCR beta chain was identified in a study of control samples from healthy donors and cancer patients. Sequencing was performed with immunoSEQ multiplex PCR; in TCRdb, only in-frame clones are kept and a portion is missing. The sample has 200,000 or so clones, about 94% seen once; the top ten hold more than 1.3%. In germline, CDR1 is LGHDT, CDR2 YNNKEL (reference sequence). J lost 10 bases, V lost 3 bases, and 9 bases had no gene match. CDR3 length: 15 residues. Source material: blood. This sequence originates from a man aged 45-65 years in good health. This rearrangement joins TRBV3-1 (or the pseudogene TRBV3-2) to TRBJ1-6; 7 nucleotides agree with TRBD1. The CDR3 DNA reads TGTGCCAGCAGCCAGGTGACAGGGCCCCTATCACCCCTCCACTTT. The encoded protein is CASSQVTGPLSPLHF.